These 15 T cell receptor beta chains originate from one sample sequenced in a study of CD8 T cells in Susac syndrome. Reverse transcription of 0.5 to 1 ug RNA was performed with random hexamers. TCRdb ran MiXCR on the immunoSEQ multiplex PCR reads and lists one entry per CDR3 protein. The data hold 150,000 to 200,000 distinct CDR3 sequences, with around 95% observed a single time. Material for sequencing was CD4+ T cells from PBMCs. The receptor source for this set is a human donor with multiple sclerosis.

V is TRBV7-2 and J is TRBJ1-2; D uncertain. Germline assignment: CDR1 SGHTA and CDR2 FQGNSA. The CDR3 spans 13 residues. Trimming cost V 7 bases and J 4 bases, with 13 bases left between them. This CDR3 reads CASNPRIFYGYTF. The CDR3 DNA reads TGTGCCAGCAACCCAAGGATTTTCTATGGCTACACCTTC.

V gene TRBV24-1 combines with J gene TRBJ2-7; 7 nucleotides match TRBD1. Germline-derived CDR1 and CDR2 are KGHDR and SFDVKD. Trimming cost V 6 bases and J 5 bases; bases outside gene matches: 9. CDR3 length: 14 residues. The CDR3 sequence is CATSIRQGIDEQYF. CDR3 DNA sequence: TGTGCCACCAGTATACGACAGGGCATCGACGAGCAGTACTTC.

This clonotype was detected once. The gene calls are TRBV4-1 and TRBJ2-1; D assignment may be TRBD1 or TRBD2 (5 bases each). The length of the CDR3 is 17 residues. Germline lookup yields CDR1 MGHRA and CDR2 YSYEKL. V gave up 1 base and J gave up 6 bases, with 19 bases separating them. CDR3 sequence: CASSQVGTPWVSNEQFF. The CDR3 DNA is TGCGCCAGCAGCCAAGTCGGGACCCCCTGGGTTTCCAATGAGCAGTTCTTC.

The chain joins TRBV9 to TRBJ2-5; 9 bases are a match to TRBD2. Germline trimming cut 0 bases from V and 5 bases from J; bases unmatched to any gene: 2. CDR3 length: 14 amino acids. Per the germline V gene, CDR1 is SGDLS and CDR2 is YYNGEE. The CDR3 DNA reads TGTGCCAGCAGCGTAGCCGGGACTAGCGAGACCCAGTACTTC. Amino acids: CASSVAGTSETQYF.

The V gene is TRBV6-2 or TRBV6-3, the J gene TRBJ2-7; D is possibly TRBD2 (6 bases). CDR3 length: 13 amino acids. Per the germline V gene, CDR1 is MNHEY and CDR2 is SVGEGT. Trimming cost V 6 bases and J 3 bases, with 12 bases left between them. CDR3 loop: CASSSAGLYEQYF. As DNA, the CDR3 is TGTGCCAGCAGCTCTGCGGGACTCTACGAGCAGTACTTC.

This chain joins TRBV7-9 and TRBJ2-1, with D perhaps TRBD1 or TRBD2 (5 bases each). Germline loops: CDR1 SEHNR, CDR2 FQNEAQ (reference sequence). V dropped 5 bases and J dropped 3 bases, with 17 bases sitting between them. The CDR3 is 16 amino acids. CDR3 sequence (DNA): TGTGCCAGCAGCCCAATAACGGGGCGCAACTACAATGAGCAGTTCTTC. This gives the protein CASSPITGRNYNEQFF.

The chain joins TRBV29-1 to TRBJ1-1; weak D call: TRBD1 (6 bases). Trimming pared 4 bases from V and 5 bases from J, leaving 14 bases between. Germline CDR1 and CDR2: SQVTM and ANQGSEA. There are 13 residues in the CDR3. The CDR3 here is CSVAQGSETEAFF. For the CDR3, the DNA is TGCAGCGTTGCACAGGGCTCGGAGACTGAAGCTTTCTTT.

This clonotype appeared a single time. Its ends do not fully match the called genes, so a read error is possible. The CDR3 DNA reads TGTGCTAGTAGGGGACAGGGGGCGCCCCAAGGGACCCAGTACTTC. This gives the protein CASRGQGAPQGTQYF. V usage is TRBV12-5 and J usage is TRBJ2-5; 12 nucleotides agree with TRBD1. The V gene's germline CDR1 is LGHNT and CDR2 FRNRAP. This CDR3 is built from 15 residues.

The gene calls are TRBV20-1 and TRBJ1-1; no definite D call. CDR3 size: 14 residues. Germline V CDR1 and CDR2: DFQATT, SNEGSKA (reference sequence). The germline V and J ends were trimmed by 0 bases and 0 bases, with 8 bases remaining between them. The CDR3 DNA is TGCAGTGCTAGAGATCTGGGTTTGAACACTGAAGCTTTCTTT. Translation: CSARDLGLNTEAFF.

This rearrangement joins TRBV28 to TRBJ2-5, with TRBD1 matching over 9 bases. The CDR3 contains 14 residues. Losses at the gene ends were 8 bases for V and 3 bases for J; bases not matched to a gene: 7. From germline, CDR1 is MDHEN and CDR2 SYDVKM. The CDR3 loop is CASSSGTGKETQYF. The CDR3 DNA sequence: TGTGCCAGCTCGTCCGGGACAGGGAAAGAGACCCAGTACTTC. Complete variable domain (other parts from reference TRBV28 and TRBJ2-5): DVKVTQSSRYLVKRTGEKVFLECVQDMDHENMFWYRQDPGLGLRLIYFSYDVKMKEKGDIPEGYSVSREKKERFSLILESASTNQTSMYLCASSSGTGKETQYFGPGTRLLVL.

The genes are TRBV20-1 and TRBJ2-7, with D perhaps matching TRBD1 (6 bases). The length of the CDR3 is 12 residues. The germline V gene has CDR1 DFQATT and CDR2 SNEGSKA (reference sequence). With 1 base removed from V and 3 bases from J, the gap between germline ends came to 7 bases. CDR3 region: CSARVDSYEQYF. CDR3 nucleotides: TGCAGTGCTAGAGTGGACAGCTACGAGCAGTACTTC.

This chain's CDR3 is CSASGRIMNTEAFF. CDR3 DNA: TGCAGCGCCAGTGGACGGATTATGAACACTGAAGCTTTCTTT. The chain has TRBV29-1 and TRBJ1-1; no reliable D call. This CDR3 is built from 14 residues. V lost 7 bases to trimming and J lost 0 bases, with 15 bases between them. Germline V lookup: CDR1 SQVTM, CDR2 ANQGSEA.

With respect to this clonotype: Sequence at one end of the junction differs from germline and may be a read error. The chain couples TRBV6-1 to TRBJ2-7; the D is unclear. CDR3 length: 12 residues. Germline CDR1 MNHNS, CDR2 SASEGT. CDR3 sequence reads: CASSETMGGPSF. In DNA, the CDR3 is TGTGCCAGCAGTGAAACAATGGGCGGCCCGTCCTTC.

The chain couples TRBV9 to TRBJ1-1, with D possibly TRBD1 on 5 matching bases. CDR1 and CDR2 (germline): SGDLS, YYNGEE. The CDR3 is made up of 13 amino acids. V was clipped by 0 bases and J by 5 bases, with 8 bases between them. The CDR3 sequence is CASSVEGLTEAFF. In nucleotides, the CDR3 is TGTGCCAGCAGCGTAGAGGGACTTACTGAAGCTTTCTTT.

J is TRBJ1-5 and V is TRBV5-1, with D unclear. The V gene lost 4 bases and the J gene lost 1 base, with 12 bases spanning the gap. There are 15 residues in the CDR3. Germline assignment: CDR1 SGHRS and CDR2 YFSETQ. The CDR3 sequence is CASSPRGGSNQPQHF. The CDR3 DNA reads as TGCGCCAGCAGCCCCCGGGGAGGGAGCAATCAGCCCCAGCATTTT.